These T cell receptor beta chains were read from a single sample in a study of regulatory T cells in long-lasting Graves disease. TCRdb re-called the multiplex PCR reads through MiXCR, storing one row per CDR3 protein. Among about 220,000 distinct CDR3 sequences listed, roughly a fifth were seen once. These data were also reused for a study on T cells in Graves' hyperthyroidism and ophthalmopathy.

The sample was peripheral blood mononuclear cells (PBMCs), taken at new diagnosis, from a patient treated with antithyroid drugs. Source of these receptors: a woman in her 30s with Graves disease. The CDR3 runs from the conserved cysteine through the conserved F or W. The D gene is left open where the match is weak. The size of a clone is reported for some rows only, either as once, few or many, or as a class for expanded clones.

J gene: TRBJ2-5; CDR3 length: 14; D gene: TRBD2; clone size: many; V gene: TRBV3-1; CDR3 protein: CASSLTSGRRTQYF; CDR3 DNA: TGTGCCAGCAGCCTGACTAGCGGGAGGAGAACCCAGTACTTC
J gene: TRBJ2-3; CDR3 length: 14; D gene: .; clone size: .; V gene: TRBV27; CDR3 protein: CASSYQEAADTQYF; CDR3 DNA: TGTGCCAGCAGTTACCAAGAGGCCGCAGATACGCAGTATTTT
J gene: TRBJ1-2; CDR3 length: 15; D gene: .; clone size: .; V gene: TRBV6-5; CDR3 protein: CASSLSDRPPWGYTF; CDR3 DNA: TGTGCCAGCAGTTTATCCGACAGGCCCCCTTGGGGCTACACCTTC
J gene: TRBJ2-1; CDR3 length: 16; D gene: TRBD2; clone size: many; V gene: TRBV9; CDR3 protein: CASSPLPGLPDNEQFF; CDR3 DNA: TGTGCCAGCAGCCCTTTGCCGGGACTACCTGACAATGAGCAGTTCTTC
J gene: TRBJ1-5; CDR3 length: 14; D gene: .; clone size: many; V gene: TRBV20-1; CDR3 protein: CSASEGSSNQPQHF; CDR3 DNA: TGCAGTGCTAGTGAGGGGAGTAGCAATCAGCCCCAGCATTTT
J gene: TRBJ1-2; CDR3 length: 12; D gene: .; clone size: few; V gene: TRBV30; CDR3 protein: CALRPQGYGYTF; CDR3 DNA: TGTGCCCTGAGGCCCCAAGGCTATGGCTACACCTTC
J gene: TRBJ1-2; CDR3 length: 14; D gene: TRBD1; clone size: many; V gene: TRBV6-1; CDR3 protein: CASLGQGVNYGYTF; CDR3 DNA: TGTGCCAGCCTGGGACAGGGGGTTAATTATGGCTACACCTTC
J gene: TRBJ1-1; CDR3 length: 16; D gene: .; clone size: many; V gene: TRBV11-2; CDR3 protein: CASSYPLGRGDTEAFF; CDR3 DNA: TGTGCCAGCAGCTATCCCCTTGGCAGGGGAGACACTGAAGCTTTCTTT
J gene: TRBJ1-5; CDR3 length: 13; D gene: .; clone size: .; V gene: TRBV19; CDR3 protein: CASSIMPAQPQHF; CDR3 DNA: TGTGCCAGTAGTATAATGCCGGCCCAGCCCCAGCATTTT
J gene: TRBJ1-6; CDR3 length: 15; D gene: .; clone size: .; V gene: TRBV7-8; CDR3 protein: CASSFIQEGNSPLHF; CDR3 DNA: TGTGCCAGCAGCTTTATCCAGGAGGGTAATTCACCCCTCCACTTT
J gene: TRBJ2-5; CDR3 length: 13; D gene: .; clone size: many; V gene: TRBV28; CDR3 protein: CASSRPSIATQYF; CDR3 DNA: TGTGCCAGCAGTCGGCCGTCAATTGCGACCCAGTACTTC
J gene: TRBJ2-5; CDR3 length: 14; D gene: .; clone size: many; V gene: TRBV7-9; CDR3 protein: CASSYPRGQETQYF; CDR3 DNA: TGTGCCAGCAGCTATCCCAGGGGACAAGAGACCCAGTACTTC
J gene: TRBJ2-5; CDR3 length: 10; D gene: .; clone size: many; V gene: TRBV27; CDR3 protein: CASMRETQYF; CDR3 DNA: TGTGCCAGCATGCGAGAGACCCAGTACTTC
J gene: TRBJ2-1; CDR3 length: 19; D gene: TRBD2; clone size: many; V gene: TRBV11-2; CDR3 protein: CASSSRIGRGGRIADEQFF; CDR3 DNA: TGTGCCAGCAGCTCGAGAATAGGTCGGGGGGGGCGTATTGCGGATGAGCAGTTCTTC
J gene: TRBJ1-2; CDR3 length: 15; D gene: .; clone size: many; V gene: TRBV30; CDR3 protein: CAWSLQGASNYGYTF; CDR3 DNA: TGTGCCTGGAGTCTGCAGGGCGCCTCTAACTATGGCTACACCTTC
J gene: TRBJ2-5; CDR3 length: 15; D gene: TRBD1; clone size: many; V gene: TRBV7-9; CDR3 protein: CASRPDREVQETQYF; CDR3 DNA: TGTGCCAGCAGACCGGACAGGGAAGTGCAAGAGACCCAGTACTTC
J gene: TRBJ1-4; CDR3 length: 15; D gene: .; clone size: many; V gene: TRBV15; CDR3 protein: CATSRDRLDNEKLFF; CDR3 DNA: TGTGCCACCAGCAGAGATCGGCTGGATAATGAAAAACTGTTTTTT
J gene: TRBJ1-2; CDR3 length: 12; D gene: .; clone size: .; V gene: TRBV12-3/TRBV12-4; CDR3 protein: CASSLQGHGYTF; CDR3 DNA: TGTGCCAGCAGTTTACAGGGTCATGGCTACACCTTC
J gene: TRBJ1-1; CDR3 length: 12; D gene: .; clone size: many; V gene: TRBV29-1; CDR3 protein: CSGGAGNTEAFF; CDR3 DNA: TGCAGCGGGGGGGCTGGGAACACTGAAGCTTTCTTT
J gene: TRBJ2-2; CDR3 length: 19; D gene: TRBD2; clone size: .; V gene: TRBV7-9; CDR3 protein: CASSHAPVAGGKNTGELFF; CDR3 DNA: TGTGCCAGCAGCCACGCACCCGTAGCGGGAGGGAAGAACACCGGGGAGCTGTTTTTT
J gene: TRBJ2-3; CDR3 length: 14; D gene: .; clone size: .; V gene: TRBV9; CDR3 protein: CASSRRGDTDTQYF; CDR3 DNA: TGTGCCAGCAGCCGCAGGGGAGATACAGATACGCAGTATTTT
J gene: TRBJ2-1; CDR3 length: 16; D gene: .; clone size: many; V gene: TRBV5-1; CDR3 protein: CASSLAGTAAYNEQFF; CDR3 DNA: TGCGCCAGCAGCTTGGCCGGGACGGCGGCCTACAATGAGCAGTTCTTC
J gene: TRBJ2-2; CDR3 length: 18; D gene: TRBD2; clone size: .; V gene: TRBV7-9; CDR3 protein: CASRSSGRALRDTGELFF; CDR3 DNA: TGTGCCAGCAGATCTAGCGGGAGGGCTTTACGGGACACCGGGGAGCTGTTTTTT
J gene: TRBJ1-1; CDR3 length: 14; D gene: .; clone size: many; V gene: TRBV6-1; CDR3 protein: CASSERLRNTEAFF; CDR3 DNA: TGTGCCAGCAGTGAAAGGTTGAGGAACACTGAAGCTTTCTTT
J gene: TRBJ2-1; CDR3 length: 16; D gene: TRBD2; clone size: few; V gene: TRBV28; CDR3 protein: CASTLSWAGGPHEQFF; CDR3 DNA: TGTGCCAGCACTCTTAGTTGGGCGGGAGGGCCCCATGAGCAGTTCTTC
J gene: TRBJ2-1; CDR3 length: 13; D gene: .; clone size: .; V gene: TRBV5-6; CDR3 protein: CASSLNRWDEQFF; CDR3 DNA: TGTGCCAGCAGCTTGAACCGTTGGGATGAGCAGTTCTTC
J gene: TRBJ2-7; CDR3 length: 14; D gene: .; clone size: many; V gene: TRBV28; CDR3 protein: CASSQSAVRYEQYF; CDR3 DNA: TGTGCCAGCAGCCAATCCGCGGTCAGGTACGAGCAGTACTTC
J gene: TRBJ1-3; CDR3 length: 15; D gene: .; clone size: .; V gene: TRBV6-4; CDR3 protein: CASSDRHGSGNTIYF; CDR3 DNA: TGTGCCAGCAGTGATCGACATGGCTCTGGAAACACCATATATTTT
J gene: TRBJ2-3; CDR3 length: 16; D gene: .; clone size: many; V gene: TRBV3-1; CDR3 protein: CASSQVRVGGTDTQYF; CDR3 DNA: TGTGCCAGCAGCCAAGTGCGGGTTGGCGGGACAGATACGCAGTATTTT
J gene: TRBJ1-2; CDR3 length: 11; D gene: TRBD1; clone size: many; V gene: TRBV7-2; CDR3 protein: CASSLGDSSTF; CDR3 DNA: TGTGCCAGCAGCTTAGGGGACAGCTCTACCTTC
J gene: TRBJ1-2; CDR3 length: 14; D gene: .; clone size: .; V gene: TRBV24-1; CDR3 protein: CATSADTGNYGYTF; CDR3 DNA: TGTGCCACCAGCGCAGACACGGGGAACTATGGCTACACCTTC
J gene: TRBJ2-7; CDR3 length: 15; D gene: TRBD1; clone size: many; V gene: TRBV11-2; CDR3 protein: CASSPGTAPSYEQYF; CDR3 DNA: TGTGCCAGCAGCCCCGGGACAGCGCCCTCCTACGAGCAGTACTTC
J gene: TRBJ1-1; CDR3 length: 15; D gene: TRBD1; clone size: .; V gene: TRBV20-1; CDR3 protein: CSASSWTGLISEAFF; CDR3 DNA: TGCAGTGCTAGCTCCTGGACAGGGTTGATCTCTGAAGCTTTCTTT
J gene: TRBJ1-3; CDR3 length: 15; D gene: .; clone size: many; V gene: TRBV3-1; CDR3 protein: CASSQDRKSGNTIYF; CDR3 DNA: TGTGCCAGCAGCCAAGATAGGAAAAGCGGAAACACCATATATTTT
J gene: TRBJ1-6; CDR3 length: 17; D gene: TRBD1; clone size: many; V gene: TRBV6-1; CDR3 protein: CASSDEQDRVRNSPLHF; CDR3 DNA: TGTGCCAGCAGCGACGAACAGGACAGGGTCCGTAATTCACCCCTCCACTTT
J gene: TRBJ1-1; CDR3 length: 13; D gene: .; clone size: many; V gene: TRBV3-1; CDR3 protein: CASSLNPNTEAFF; CDR3 DNA: TGTGCCAGCAGCCTCAACCCGAACACTGAAGCTTTCTTT
J gene: TRBJ2-3; CDR3 length: 15; D gene: TRBD2; clone size: many; V gene: TRBV12-3/TRBV12-4; CDR3 protein: CASSFSGLSTDTQYF; CDR3 DNA: TGTGCCAGCAGTTTTAGCGGGTTAAGCACAGATACGCAGTATTTT
J gene: TRBJ2-1; CDR3 length: 14; D gene: TRBD1; clone size: many; V gene: TRBV30; CDR3 protein: CAWSPRTGYNEQFF; CDR3 DNA: TGTGCCTGGAGTCCTCGGACAGGCTACAATGAGCAGTTCTTC
J gene: TRBJ2-3; CDR3 length: 15; D gene: TRBD1; clone size: many; V gene: TRBV2; CDR3 protein: CASMRQGTSTDTQYF; CDR3 DNA: TGTGCCAGCATGAGACAGGGCACCTCCACAGATACGCAGTATTTT
J gene: TRBJ1-5; CDR3 length: 16; D gene: TRBD1; clone size: .; V gene: TRBV20-1; CDR3 protein: CSARDQGDKVNQPQHF; CDR3 DNA: TGCAGTGCTAGAGATCAGGGGGATAAAGTGAATCAGCCCCAGCATTTT
J gene: TRBJ1-1; CDR3 length: 14; D gene: .; clone size: many; V gene: TRBV9; CDR3 protein: CASSVVAENTEAFF; CDR3 DNA: TGTGCCAGCAGCGTAGTCGCCGAGAACACTGAAGCTTTCTTT